This TCR beta chain was profiled in a study of Graves' ophthalmopathy and Graves' hyperthyroidism. The study, taken as a whole, reports: A model of 13 signatures distinguished ophthalmopathy from stable hyperthyroidism at less than 90% sensitivity and nearly 82% specificity. In blood, most expanded thyroid clonotypes above 0.001 frequency were also detected.

This clonotype has a count of ten or more. The antigen remains unidentified. Hyperthyroidism was new, under 2 months, in patients aged 18 to 65. PBMCs were isolated from a 10 ml sample of fresh peripheral blood. CDR3 size: 14 residues. Germline CDR1 SGHTA, CDR2 FQGNSA. Trimming left V 7 bases short and J 5 bases short, with 17 bases between. TCR beta CDR3 amplification used RNA transcripts. In the first round, RT-PCR was carried out with HTBI primers, and a multiplex PCR formed the second round. TCRdb analysed the multiplex PCR reads with MiXCR anew, one entry per CDR3 protein. The data contain hundreds of thousands of distinct CDR3 sequences, about a fifth of them singletons.

Sequencing used peripheral blood. This clonotype was obtained from a woman aged 18-35 years with stable Graves' hyperthyroidism. Some clones in this sample may be carry-over from other donors' samples. This chain uses TRBV7-2 with TRBJ1-2, with D possibly matching TRBD1 (5 bases). CDR3 loop: CASINPGGAYGYTF. The CDR3 DNA reads as TGTGCCAGCATCAACCCGGGAGGGGCTTATGGCTACACCTTC.